Given below is one T cell receptor beta chain in context. Its matching antigen is unknown. This table comes from immunoSEQ multiplex PCR, and its TCRdb copy is limited to in-frame clones, with some not included. The sample lists approximately 88,000 clones, 70% to 90% occurring once. The source of the sample is a study of OX40 agonist ivuxolimab in advanced cancers. Unmatched junction bases numbered 7, after V lost 4 bases and J lost 6 bases. The V gene's germline CDR1 is SGDLS and CDR2 YYNGEE. The CDR3 has 14 amino acids. Study results and limitations: Expanded clones belonging to CD8+ T cells outnumbered, on average, those of CD4+.

The gene calls are TRBV9 and TRBJ2-3; 8 bases are shared with TRBD2. Sequenced material: CD4+ or CD8+ T cells sorted from blood, taken in a trial of the OX40 agonist ivuxolimab. The clonotype comes from an adult with an advanced solid tumor such as melanoma, head and neck, liver or kidney cancer. CDR3 region: CASSPGGGQDTQYF. CDR3 bases: TGTGCCAGCAGCCCCGGGGGGGGGCAGGATACGCAGTATTTT.